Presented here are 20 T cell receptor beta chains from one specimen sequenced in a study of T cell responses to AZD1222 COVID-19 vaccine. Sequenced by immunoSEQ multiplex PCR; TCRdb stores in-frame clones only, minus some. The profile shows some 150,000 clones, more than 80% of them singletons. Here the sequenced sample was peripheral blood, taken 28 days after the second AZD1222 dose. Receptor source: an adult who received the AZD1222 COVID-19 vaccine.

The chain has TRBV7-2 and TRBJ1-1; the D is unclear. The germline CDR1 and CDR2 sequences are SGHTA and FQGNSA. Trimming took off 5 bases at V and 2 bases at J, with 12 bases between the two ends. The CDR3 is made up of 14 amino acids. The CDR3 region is CASSLSWINTEAFF. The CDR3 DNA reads TGTGCCAGCAGCCTCTCATGGATTAACACTGAAGCTTTCTTT.

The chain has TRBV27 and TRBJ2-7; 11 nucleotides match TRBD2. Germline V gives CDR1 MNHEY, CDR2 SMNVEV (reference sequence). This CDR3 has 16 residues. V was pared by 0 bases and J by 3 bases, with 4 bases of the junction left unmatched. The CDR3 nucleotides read TGTGCCAGCAGTTTATCCGGGACTAGCGGTATCTACGAGCAGTACTTC. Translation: CASSLSGTSGIYEQYF.

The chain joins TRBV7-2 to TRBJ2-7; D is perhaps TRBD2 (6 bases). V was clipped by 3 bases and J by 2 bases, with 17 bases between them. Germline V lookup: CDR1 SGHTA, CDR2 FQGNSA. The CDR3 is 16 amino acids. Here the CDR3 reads CASSLRAGMGTYEQYF. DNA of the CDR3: TGTGCCAGCAGCTTGAGGGCGGGAATGGGAACCTACGAGCAGTACTTC. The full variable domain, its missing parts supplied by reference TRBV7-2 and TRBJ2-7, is GAGVSQSPSNKVTEKGKDVELRCDPISGHTALYWYRQSLGQGLEFLIYFQGNSAPDKSGLPSDRFSAERTGGSVSTLTIQRTQQEDSAVYLCASSLRAGMGTYEQYFGPGTRLTVT.

For the CDR3, the DNA is TGTGCCAGCAGCCTGGACAGCTCTGGAAACACCATATATTTT. Translating it yields CASSLDSSGNTIYF. The chain recombines TRBV3-1 (or the pseudogene TRBV3-2) with TRBJ1-3; maybe TRBD1 (6 bases). CDR1 is LGHDT and CDR2 is YNNKEL in the germline V gene (reference sequence). Trimming stripped 4 bases from V and 0 bases from J, with 7 bases between. The CDR3 runs to 14 residues.

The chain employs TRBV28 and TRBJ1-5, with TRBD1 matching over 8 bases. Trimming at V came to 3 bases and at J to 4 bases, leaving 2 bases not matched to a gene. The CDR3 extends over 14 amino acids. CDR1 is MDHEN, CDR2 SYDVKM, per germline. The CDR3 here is CASSFTGGNQPQHF. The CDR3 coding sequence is TGTGCCAGCAGTTTTACAGGGGGTAATCAGCCCCAGCATTTT.

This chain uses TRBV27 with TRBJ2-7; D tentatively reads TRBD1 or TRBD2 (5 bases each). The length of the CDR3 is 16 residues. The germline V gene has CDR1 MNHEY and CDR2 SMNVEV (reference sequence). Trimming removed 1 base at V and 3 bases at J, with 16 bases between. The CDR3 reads CASSLWRLRQYYEQYF. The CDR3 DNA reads TGTGCCAGCAGTTTATGGAGGTTGAGACAGTACTACGAGCAGTACTTC.

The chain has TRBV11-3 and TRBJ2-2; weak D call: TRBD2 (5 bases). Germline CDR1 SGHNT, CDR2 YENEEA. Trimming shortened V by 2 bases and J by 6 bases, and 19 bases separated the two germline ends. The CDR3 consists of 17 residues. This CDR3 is CASSLLTGEVSPGELFF. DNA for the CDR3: TGTGCCAGCAGCTTATTAACCGGGGAAGTTAGTCCCGGGGAGCTGTTTTTT.

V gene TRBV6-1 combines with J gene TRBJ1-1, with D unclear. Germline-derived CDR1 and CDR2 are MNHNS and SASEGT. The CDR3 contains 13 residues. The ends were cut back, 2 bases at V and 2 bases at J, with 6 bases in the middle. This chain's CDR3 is CASSETDNTEAFF. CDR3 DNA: TGTGCCAGCAGTGAAACAGACAACACTGAAGCTTTCTTT.

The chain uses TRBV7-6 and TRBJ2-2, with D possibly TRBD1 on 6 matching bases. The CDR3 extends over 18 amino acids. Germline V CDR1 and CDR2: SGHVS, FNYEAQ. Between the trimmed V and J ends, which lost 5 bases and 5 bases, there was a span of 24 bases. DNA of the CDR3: TGTGCCAGCAGCCAAGGTTTGGACAGCCCCTCAAGGACCGGGGAGCTGTTTTTT. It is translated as CASSQGLDSPSRTGELFF.

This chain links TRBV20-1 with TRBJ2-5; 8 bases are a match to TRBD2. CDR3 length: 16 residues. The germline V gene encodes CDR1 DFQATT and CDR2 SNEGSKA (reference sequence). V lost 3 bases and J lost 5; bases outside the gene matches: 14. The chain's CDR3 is CSASDGGAGVFETQYF. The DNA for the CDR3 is TGCAGTGCTAGTGATGGGGGAGCGGGAGTTTTTGAGACCCAGTACTTC.

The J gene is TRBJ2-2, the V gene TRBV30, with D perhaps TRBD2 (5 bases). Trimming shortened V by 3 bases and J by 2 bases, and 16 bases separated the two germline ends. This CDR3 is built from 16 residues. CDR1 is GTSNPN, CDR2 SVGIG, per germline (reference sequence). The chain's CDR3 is CAWSRSRRVNTGELFF. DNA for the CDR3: TGTGCCTGGAGCAGGTCGAGGCGGGTTAACACCGGGGAGCTGTTTTTT.

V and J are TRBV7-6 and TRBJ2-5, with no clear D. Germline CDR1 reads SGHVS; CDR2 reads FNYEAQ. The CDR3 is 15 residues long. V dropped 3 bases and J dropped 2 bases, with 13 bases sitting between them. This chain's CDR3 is CASSLNRRMQETQYF. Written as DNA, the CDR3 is TGTGCCAGCAGCTTGAACAGAAGAATGCAAGAGACCCAGTACTTC.

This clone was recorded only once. In DNA form, the CDR3 reads TGTGCCAGCAGTCGACTAGCGGGAAATGGTGAGCAGTTCTTC. Translated, it gives CASSRLAGNGEQFF. The chain uses TRBV3-1 (or the pseudogene TRBV3-2) and TRBJ2-1; the match to TRBD2 covers 11 bases. Germline values: CDR1 LGHDT, CDR2 YNNKEL (reference sequence). The CDR3 has 14 amino acids. Trimming cost V 6 bases and J 9 bases; bases outside gene matches: 7.

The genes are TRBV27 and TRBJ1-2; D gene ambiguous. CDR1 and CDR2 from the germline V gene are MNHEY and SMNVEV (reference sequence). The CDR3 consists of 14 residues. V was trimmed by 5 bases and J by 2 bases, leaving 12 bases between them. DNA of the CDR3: TGTGCCAGCAGTCCGCTGACTGGGAACTATGGCTACACCTTC. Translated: CASSPLTGNYGYTF.

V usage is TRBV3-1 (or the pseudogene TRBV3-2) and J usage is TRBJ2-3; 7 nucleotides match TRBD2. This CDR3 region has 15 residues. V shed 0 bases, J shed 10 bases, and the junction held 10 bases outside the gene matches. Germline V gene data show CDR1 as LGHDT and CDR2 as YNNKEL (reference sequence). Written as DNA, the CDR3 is TGTGCCAGCAGCCAAGATCCTAGCGGCCAAATATCGCAGTATTTT. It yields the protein CASSQDPSGQISQYF.

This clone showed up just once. This CDR3 reads CASSMGNPYGYTF. Written as DNA, the CDR3 is TGTGCCAGCAGTATGGGCAACCCCTATGGCTACACCTTC. This chain joins TRBV12-3 or TRBV12-4 and TRBJ1-2; D gene unclear. V was cut by 5 bases and J by 4 bases, with 11 bases left in between. This CDR3 contains 13 residues.

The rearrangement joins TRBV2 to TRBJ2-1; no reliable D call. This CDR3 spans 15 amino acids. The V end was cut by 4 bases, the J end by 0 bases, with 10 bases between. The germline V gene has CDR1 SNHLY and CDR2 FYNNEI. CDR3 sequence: CASSATKSSYNEQFF. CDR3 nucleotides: TGTGCCAGCAGTGCCACTAAAAGCTCCTACAATGAGCAGTTCTTC.

CDR3 sequence reads: CASSPSSSRGDSGYTF. The CDR3 nucleotides are TGTGCCAGCTCACCATCTAGCTCCAGGGGAGACTCGGGCTACACCTTC. V and J are TRBV18 and TRBJ1-2, with a possible D match to TRBD1 (6 bases). The CDR3 loop spans 16 amino acids. Trimming removed 2 bases from V and 8 bases from J, with 21 bases in between. Germline V lookup: CDR1 KGHSH, CDR2 LQKENI.

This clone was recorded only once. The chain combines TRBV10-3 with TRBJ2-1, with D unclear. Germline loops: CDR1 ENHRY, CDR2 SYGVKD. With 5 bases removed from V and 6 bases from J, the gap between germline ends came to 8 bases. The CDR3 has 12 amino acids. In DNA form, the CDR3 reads TGTGCCATCAGTTCTAGTGGCAATGAGCAGTTCTTC. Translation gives CAISSSGNEQFF.

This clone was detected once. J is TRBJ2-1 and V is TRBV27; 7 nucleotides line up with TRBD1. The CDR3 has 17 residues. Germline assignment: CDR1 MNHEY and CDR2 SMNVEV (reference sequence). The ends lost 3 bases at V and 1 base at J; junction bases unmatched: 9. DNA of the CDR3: TGTGCCAGCAGTTTGAATCAGGGGGATCTTTCCTACAATGAGCAGTTCTTC. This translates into CASSLNQGDLSYNEQFF.